This T cell receptor beta chain derives from a study of T-cell reconstitution after alpha-beta-depleted transplantation in children. Study outcomes and limitations: The authors attributed T-cell counts and diversity one year after transplant mostly to newly produced T cells. The origin of alpha-beta T cells about two months after transplant was reportedly several hundred expanded graft clones.

The CDR3 totals 13 residues. Looked up from germline, CDR1 is LNHDA and CDR2 is SQIVND (reference sequence). The V gene lost 5 bases and the J gene lost 5 bases, with 10 bases spanning the gap. As for this clonotype: Its specificity is not known.

Preparation of the TCRbeta library involved a method that used unique molecular identifiers. TCRdb passed the PCR reads through MiXCR, listing each CDR3 protein once. The sample carries fewer than 700,000 distinct CDR3 sequences, about 23% recorded once. The sequence derives from a boy less than two years old who had a stem cell transplant for acute myeloid leukemia, so the T cells may come from the graft donor. This sequence joins TRBV19 and TRBJ2-1; D is unclear. Here the sequenced sample was PBMCs, mostly from graft donor cells, taken 360 days after TCRalphabeta/CD19-depleted stem cell transplant. CDR3 sequence (DNA): TGTGCCAGTAGTCGCACAGTCAACAATGAGCAGTTCTTC. As protein: CASSRTVNNEQFF.